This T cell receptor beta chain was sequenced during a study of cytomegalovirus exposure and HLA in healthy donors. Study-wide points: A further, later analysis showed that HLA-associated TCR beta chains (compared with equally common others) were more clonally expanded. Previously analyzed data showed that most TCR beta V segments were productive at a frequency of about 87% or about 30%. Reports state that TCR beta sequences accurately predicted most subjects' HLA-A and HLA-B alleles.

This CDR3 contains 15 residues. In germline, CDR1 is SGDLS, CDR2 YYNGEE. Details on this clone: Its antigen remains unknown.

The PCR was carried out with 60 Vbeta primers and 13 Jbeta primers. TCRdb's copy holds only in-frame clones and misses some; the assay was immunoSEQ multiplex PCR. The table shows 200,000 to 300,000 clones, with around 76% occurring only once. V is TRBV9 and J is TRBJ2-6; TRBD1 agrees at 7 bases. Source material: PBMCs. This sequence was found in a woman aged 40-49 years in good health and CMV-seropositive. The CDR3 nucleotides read TGTGCTTCCGGGACAGCTAACTCTGGGGCCAACGTCCTGACTTTC. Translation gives CASGTANSGANVLTF.